This T cell receptor (beta chain) was captured by sequencing in a study of cytomegalovirus exposure and HLA in healthy donors. Overall study results and limits: Overall, 164 TCR beta chains were annotated as cytomegalovirus-associated.

The germline gives CDR1 LGHNA, CDR2 YSLEER. The length of the CDR3 is 16 residues. V was clipped by 1 base and J by 6 bases, with 18 bases between them. As to this clone: Its matching antigen is unknown.

Researchers ran the PCR with 60 Vbeta and 13 Jbeta primers. The data were produced by immunoSEQ multiplex PCR, yet TCRdb's version contains in-frame clones alone and is incomplete. The sample records 150,000 to 200,000 clones, 65% to 85% being singletons. The chain employs TRBV4-3 and TRBJ1-1, with a weak D call TRBD1 (5 bases). The sample comprised PBMCs. The TCR originated in a man younger than 35 in good health and CMV-seronegative. Written as DNA, the CDR3 is TGCGCCAGCAGCCAAGGGCCAGGGCCAATGACCCCTGAAGCTTTCTTT. As protein: CASSQGPGPMTPEAFF.